The present T cell receptor beta chain was sequenced within a study of blood T cell repertoires in COVID-19. Across the study: Some COVID-19 samples were acute and others convalescent; all came from the United States, Italy and Spain.

Measured with immunoSEQ multiplex PCR; TCRdb has only the in-frame clones, and not every one. The data hold roughly 140,000 clones, with over 80% observed a single time. The CDR3 runs 15 residues. CDR1 is SGHNT and CDR2 is YENEEA in the germline V gene. V shed 4 bases, J shed 4 bases, and the junction held 5 bases outside the gene matches. Adults between roughly 18 and 95 years of age took part from more than 20 US areas. Cohort assignment relied on participant-reported clinical history. The sequence came from a woman aged 40 to 50 who had recovered from COVID-19. Input material: PBMCs or T cells enriched from blood (not recorded which). The chain recombines TRBV11-3 with TRBJ2-7; 12 bases are shared with TRBD2. CDR3 bases: TGTGCCAGCAGCTCGGGGACTAGCGGGTTGTACGAGCAGTACTTC. The encoded protein is CASSSGTSGLYEQYF.